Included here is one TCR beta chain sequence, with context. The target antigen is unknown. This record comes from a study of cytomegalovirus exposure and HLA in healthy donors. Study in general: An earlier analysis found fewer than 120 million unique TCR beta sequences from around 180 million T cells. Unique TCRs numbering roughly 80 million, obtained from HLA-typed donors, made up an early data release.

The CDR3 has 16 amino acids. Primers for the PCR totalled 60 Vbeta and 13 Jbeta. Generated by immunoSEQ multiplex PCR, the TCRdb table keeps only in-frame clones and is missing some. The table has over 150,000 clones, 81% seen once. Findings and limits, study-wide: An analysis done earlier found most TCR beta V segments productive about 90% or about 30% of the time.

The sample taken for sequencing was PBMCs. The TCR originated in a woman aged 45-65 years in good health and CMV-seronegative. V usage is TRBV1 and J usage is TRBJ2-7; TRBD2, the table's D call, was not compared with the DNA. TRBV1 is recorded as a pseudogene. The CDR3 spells CTSSQEKRELSYEQYF. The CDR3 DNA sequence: TGCACCAGCAGCCAAGAGAAGCGGGAGCTTTCCTACGAGCAGTACTTC.